The present entry profiles one T cell receptor beta chain with its context. The V gene's germline CDR1 is SSHAT and CDR2 FNYEAQ (reference sequence). The V end was cut by 8 bases, the J end by 1 base, with 8 bases between. The CDR3 contains 13 residues. This record belongs to a study of cytomegalovirus exposure and HLA in healthy donors. The study ran its PCR with 60 Vbeta and 13 Jbeta primers. The assay was immunoSEQ multiplex PCR, and TCRdb's table has in-frame clones only and misses some. The data contain about 200,000 clones, over 65% of them seen just once; the ten biggest clones take up 1.5% to 2%.

Input material: PBMCs. The J gene is TRBJ2-2, the V gene TRBV7-7, with D perhaps TRBD1 (5 bases). This sequence originates from a woman in her 30s in good health and CMV-seronegative. CDR3 nucleotide sequence: TGTGCCAGCTTTGACAGGAACACCGGGGAGCTGTTTTTT. Amino acids: CASFDRNTGELFF.